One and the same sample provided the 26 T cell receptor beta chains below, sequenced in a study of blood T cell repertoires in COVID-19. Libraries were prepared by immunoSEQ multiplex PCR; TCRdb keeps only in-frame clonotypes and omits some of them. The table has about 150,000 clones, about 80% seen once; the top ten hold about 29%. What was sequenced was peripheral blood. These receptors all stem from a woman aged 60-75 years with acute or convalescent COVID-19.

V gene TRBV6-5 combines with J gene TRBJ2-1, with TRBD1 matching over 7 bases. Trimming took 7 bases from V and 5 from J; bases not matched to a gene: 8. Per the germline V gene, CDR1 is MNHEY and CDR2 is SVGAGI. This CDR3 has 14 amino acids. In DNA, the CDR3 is TGTGCCAGCAACCGGGACAGCACTGACAATGAGCAGTTCTTC. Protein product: CASNRDSTDNEQFF.

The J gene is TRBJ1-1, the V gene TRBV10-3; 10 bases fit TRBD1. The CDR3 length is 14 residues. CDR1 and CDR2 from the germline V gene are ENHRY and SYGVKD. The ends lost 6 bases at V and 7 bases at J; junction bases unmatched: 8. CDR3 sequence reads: CAISPRQGAGEAFF. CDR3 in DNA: TGTGCCATCAGCCCGAGACAGGGGGCAGGTGAAGCTTTCTTT.

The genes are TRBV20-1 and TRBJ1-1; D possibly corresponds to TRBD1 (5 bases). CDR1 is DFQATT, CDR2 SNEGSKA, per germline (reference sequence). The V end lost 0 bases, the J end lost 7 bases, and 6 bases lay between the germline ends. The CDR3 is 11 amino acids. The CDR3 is CSARDGGEAFF. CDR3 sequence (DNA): TGCAGTGCTAGAGACGGGGGTGAAGCTTTCTTT.

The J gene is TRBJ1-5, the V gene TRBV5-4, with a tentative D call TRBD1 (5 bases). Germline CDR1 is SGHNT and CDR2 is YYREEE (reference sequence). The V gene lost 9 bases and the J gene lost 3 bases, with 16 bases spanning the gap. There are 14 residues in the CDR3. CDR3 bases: TGTGCCACGAAGCGAGGAGGGGCCAATCAGCCCCAGCATTTT. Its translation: CATKRGGANQPQHF.

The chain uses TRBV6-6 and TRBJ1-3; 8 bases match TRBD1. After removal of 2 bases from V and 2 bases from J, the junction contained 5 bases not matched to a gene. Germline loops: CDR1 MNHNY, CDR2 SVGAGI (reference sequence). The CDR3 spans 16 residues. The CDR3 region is CASSYGQGTPGNTIYF. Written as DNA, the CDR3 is TGTGCCAGCAGTTACGGACAGGGTACCCCTGGAAACACCATATATTTT.

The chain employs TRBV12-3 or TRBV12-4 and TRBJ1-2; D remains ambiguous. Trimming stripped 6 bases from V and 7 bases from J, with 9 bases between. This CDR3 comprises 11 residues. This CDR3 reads CASSLGTGYTF. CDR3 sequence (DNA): TGTGCCAGCAGCCTGGGCACTGGCTACACCTTC.

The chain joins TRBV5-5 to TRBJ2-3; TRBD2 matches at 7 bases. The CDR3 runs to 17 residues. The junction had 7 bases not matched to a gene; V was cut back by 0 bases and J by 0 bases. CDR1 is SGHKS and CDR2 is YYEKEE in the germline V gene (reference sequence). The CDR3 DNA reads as TGTGCCAGCAGCTTGGTACCCGCGGGGGAGAGCACAGATACGCAGTATTTT. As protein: CASSLVPAGESTDTQYF.

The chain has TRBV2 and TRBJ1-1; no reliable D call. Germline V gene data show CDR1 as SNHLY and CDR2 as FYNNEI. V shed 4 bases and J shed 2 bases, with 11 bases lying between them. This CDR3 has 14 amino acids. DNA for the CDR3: TGTGCCAGCAGTGGGTTTGGAGGCAACACTGAAGCTTTCTTT. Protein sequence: CASSGFGGNTEAFF.

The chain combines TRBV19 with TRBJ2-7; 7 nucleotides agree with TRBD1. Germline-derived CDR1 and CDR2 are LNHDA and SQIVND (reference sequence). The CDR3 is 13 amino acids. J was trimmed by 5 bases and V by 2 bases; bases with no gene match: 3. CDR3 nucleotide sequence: TGTGCCAGTAGTATATCAGGGGGTGACGAGCAGTACTTC. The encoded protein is CASSISGGDEQYF.

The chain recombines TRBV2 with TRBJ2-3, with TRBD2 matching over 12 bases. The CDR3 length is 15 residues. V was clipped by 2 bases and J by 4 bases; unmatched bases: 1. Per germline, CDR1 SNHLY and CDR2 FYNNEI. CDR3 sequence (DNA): TGTGCCAGCAGTGAAACTAGCGGGGGGTCAGATACGCAGTATTTT. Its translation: CASSETSGGSDTQYF.

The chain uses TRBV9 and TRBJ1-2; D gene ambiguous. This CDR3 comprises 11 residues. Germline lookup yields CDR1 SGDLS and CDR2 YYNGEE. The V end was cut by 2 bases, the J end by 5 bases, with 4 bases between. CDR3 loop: CASSVGYGYTF. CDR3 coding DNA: TGTGCCAGCAGCGTCGGGTATGGCTACACCTTC.

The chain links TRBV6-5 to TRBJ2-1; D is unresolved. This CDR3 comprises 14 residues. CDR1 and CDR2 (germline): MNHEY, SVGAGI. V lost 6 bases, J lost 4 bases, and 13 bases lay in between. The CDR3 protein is CASSRTRQYNEQFF. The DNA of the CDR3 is TGTGCCAGCAGCCGAACGCGTCAATACAATGAGCAGTTCTTC.

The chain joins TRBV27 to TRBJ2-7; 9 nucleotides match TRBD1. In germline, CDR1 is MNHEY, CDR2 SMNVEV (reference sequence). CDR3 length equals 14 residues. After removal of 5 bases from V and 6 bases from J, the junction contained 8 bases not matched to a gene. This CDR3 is CASSRGQGRGEQYF. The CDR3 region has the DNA TGTGCCAGCAGTCGGGGACAGGGACGGGGCGAGCAGTACTTC.

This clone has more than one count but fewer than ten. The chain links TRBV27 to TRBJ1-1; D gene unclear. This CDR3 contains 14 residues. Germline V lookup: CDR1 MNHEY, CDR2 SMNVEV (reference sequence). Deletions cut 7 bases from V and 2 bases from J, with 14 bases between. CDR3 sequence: CASMRAGVNTEAFF. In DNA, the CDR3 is TGTGCCAGCATGAGGGCCGGAGTTAACACTGAAGCTTTCTTT.

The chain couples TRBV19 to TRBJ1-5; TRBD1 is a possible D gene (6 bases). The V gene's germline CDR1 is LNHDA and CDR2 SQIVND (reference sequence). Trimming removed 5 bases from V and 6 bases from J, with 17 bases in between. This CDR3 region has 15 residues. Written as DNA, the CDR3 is TGTGCCAGTAGTCGCGAACCACAGGGAAGTCAGCCCCAGCATTTT. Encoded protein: CASSREPQGSQPQHF.

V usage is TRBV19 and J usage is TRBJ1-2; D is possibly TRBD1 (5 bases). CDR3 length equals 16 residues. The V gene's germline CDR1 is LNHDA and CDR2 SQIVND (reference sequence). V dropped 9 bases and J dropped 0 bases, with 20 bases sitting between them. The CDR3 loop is CASLKQAVLPNYGYTF. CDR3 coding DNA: TGTGCCAGCCTAAAACAGGCAGTCCTTCCTAACTATGGCTACACCTTC.

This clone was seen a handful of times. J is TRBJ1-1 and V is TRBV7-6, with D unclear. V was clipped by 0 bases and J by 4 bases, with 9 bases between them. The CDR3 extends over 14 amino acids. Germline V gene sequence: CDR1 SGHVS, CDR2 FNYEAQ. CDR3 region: CASSLAGRGTEAFF. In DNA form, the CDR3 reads TGTGCCAGCAGCTTAGCAGGGAGAGGCACTGAAGCTTTCTTT.

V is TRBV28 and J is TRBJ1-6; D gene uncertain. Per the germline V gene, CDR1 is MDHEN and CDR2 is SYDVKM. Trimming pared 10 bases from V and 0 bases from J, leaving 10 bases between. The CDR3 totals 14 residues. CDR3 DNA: TGTGCCACCCCCGGGAGCTCCTATAATTCACCCCTCCACTTT. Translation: CATPGSSYNSPLHF.

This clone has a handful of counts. The CDR3 region is CASSRTRQASNTGELFF. As DNA, the CDR3 is TGTGCCAGCAGCCGCACACGACAGGCCTCGAACACCGGGGAGCTGTTTTTT. The chain carries TRBV7-9 and TRBJ2-2, with D tentatively TRBD1 (6 bases). CDR1 SEHNR and CDR2 FQNEAQ come from the germline V gene (reference sequence). This CDR3 has 17 residues. The ends were cut back, 5 bases at V and 0 bases at J, with 16 bases in the middle.

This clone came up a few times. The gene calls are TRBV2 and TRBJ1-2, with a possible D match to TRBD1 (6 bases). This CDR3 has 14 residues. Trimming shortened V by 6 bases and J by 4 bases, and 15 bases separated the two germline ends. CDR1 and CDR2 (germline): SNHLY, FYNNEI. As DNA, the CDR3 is TGTGCCAGCAGCCAACAGGGACCTCGCTATGGCTACACCTTC. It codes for CASSQQGPRYGYTF.

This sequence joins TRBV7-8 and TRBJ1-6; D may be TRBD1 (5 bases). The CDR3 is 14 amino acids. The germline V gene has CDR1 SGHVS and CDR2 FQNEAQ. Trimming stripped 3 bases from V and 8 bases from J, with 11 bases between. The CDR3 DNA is TGTGCCAGCAGCTTTTACGGCAGGGATTCACCCCTCCACTTT. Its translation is CASSFYGRDSPLHF.

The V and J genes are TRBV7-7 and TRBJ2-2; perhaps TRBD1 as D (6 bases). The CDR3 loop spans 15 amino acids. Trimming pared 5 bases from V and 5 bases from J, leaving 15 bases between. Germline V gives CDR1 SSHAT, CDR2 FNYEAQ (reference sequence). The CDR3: CASSPRGTPTGELFF. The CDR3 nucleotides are TGTGCCAGCAGCCCGCGAGGGACACCGACCGGGGAGCTGTTTTTT.

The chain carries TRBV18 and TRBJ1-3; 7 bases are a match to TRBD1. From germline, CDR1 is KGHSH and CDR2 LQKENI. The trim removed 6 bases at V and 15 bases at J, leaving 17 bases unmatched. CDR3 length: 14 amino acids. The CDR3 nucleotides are TGTGCCAGCTCCCCCCGGGACAGCGTCCCCTCCTCATATTTT. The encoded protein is CASSPRDSVPSSYF.

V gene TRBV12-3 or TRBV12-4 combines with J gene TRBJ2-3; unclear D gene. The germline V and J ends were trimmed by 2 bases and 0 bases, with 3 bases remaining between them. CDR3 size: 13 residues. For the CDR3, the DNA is TGTGCCAGCAGTTTACTCAGCACAGATACGCAGTATTTT. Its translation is CASSLLSTDTQYF.

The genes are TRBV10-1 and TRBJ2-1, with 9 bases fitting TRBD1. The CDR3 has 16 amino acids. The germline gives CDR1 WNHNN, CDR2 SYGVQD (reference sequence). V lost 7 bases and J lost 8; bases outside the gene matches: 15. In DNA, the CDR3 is TGCGCCAGCAACCAACCCCGGGACAGGGATCACGATGAGCAGTTCTTC. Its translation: CASNQPRDRDHDEQFF.

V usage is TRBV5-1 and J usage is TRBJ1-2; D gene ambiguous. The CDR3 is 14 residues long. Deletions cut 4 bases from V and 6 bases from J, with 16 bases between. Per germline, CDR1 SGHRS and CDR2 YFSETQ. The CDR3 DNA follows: TGCGCCAGCAGCCTACCAGACTGGGAGGATGGCTACACCTTC. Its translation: CASSLPDWEDGYTF.